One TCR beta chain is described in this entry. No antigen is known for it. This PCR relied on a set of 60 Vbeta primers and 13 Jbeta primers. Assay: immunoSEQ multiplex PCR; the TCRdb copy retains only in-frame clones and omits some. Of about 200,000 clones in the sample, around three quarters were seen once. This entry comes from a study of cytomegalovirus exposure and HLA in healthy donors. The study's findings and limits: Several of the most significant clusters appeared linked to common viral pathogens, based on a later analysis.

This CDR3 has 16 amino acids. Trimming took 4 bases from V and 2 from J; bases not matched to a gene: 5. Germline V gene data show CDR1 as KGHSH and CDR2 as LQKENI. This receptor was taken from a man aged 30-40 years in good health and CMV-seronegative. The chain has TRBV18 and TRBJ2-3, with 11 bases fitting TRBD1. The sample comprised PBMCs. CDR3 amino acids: CASSLGTGGATDTQYF. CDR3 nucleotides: TGTGCCAGCTCACTTGGGACAGGGGGGGCCACAGATACGCAGTATTTT. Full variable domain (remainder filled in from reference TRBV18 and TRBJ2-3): NAGVMQNPRHLVRRRGQEARLRCSPMKGHSHVYWYRQLPEEGLKFMVYLQKENIIDESGMPKERFSAEFPKEGPSILRIQQVVRGDSAAYFCASSLGTGGATDTQYFGPGTRLTVL.